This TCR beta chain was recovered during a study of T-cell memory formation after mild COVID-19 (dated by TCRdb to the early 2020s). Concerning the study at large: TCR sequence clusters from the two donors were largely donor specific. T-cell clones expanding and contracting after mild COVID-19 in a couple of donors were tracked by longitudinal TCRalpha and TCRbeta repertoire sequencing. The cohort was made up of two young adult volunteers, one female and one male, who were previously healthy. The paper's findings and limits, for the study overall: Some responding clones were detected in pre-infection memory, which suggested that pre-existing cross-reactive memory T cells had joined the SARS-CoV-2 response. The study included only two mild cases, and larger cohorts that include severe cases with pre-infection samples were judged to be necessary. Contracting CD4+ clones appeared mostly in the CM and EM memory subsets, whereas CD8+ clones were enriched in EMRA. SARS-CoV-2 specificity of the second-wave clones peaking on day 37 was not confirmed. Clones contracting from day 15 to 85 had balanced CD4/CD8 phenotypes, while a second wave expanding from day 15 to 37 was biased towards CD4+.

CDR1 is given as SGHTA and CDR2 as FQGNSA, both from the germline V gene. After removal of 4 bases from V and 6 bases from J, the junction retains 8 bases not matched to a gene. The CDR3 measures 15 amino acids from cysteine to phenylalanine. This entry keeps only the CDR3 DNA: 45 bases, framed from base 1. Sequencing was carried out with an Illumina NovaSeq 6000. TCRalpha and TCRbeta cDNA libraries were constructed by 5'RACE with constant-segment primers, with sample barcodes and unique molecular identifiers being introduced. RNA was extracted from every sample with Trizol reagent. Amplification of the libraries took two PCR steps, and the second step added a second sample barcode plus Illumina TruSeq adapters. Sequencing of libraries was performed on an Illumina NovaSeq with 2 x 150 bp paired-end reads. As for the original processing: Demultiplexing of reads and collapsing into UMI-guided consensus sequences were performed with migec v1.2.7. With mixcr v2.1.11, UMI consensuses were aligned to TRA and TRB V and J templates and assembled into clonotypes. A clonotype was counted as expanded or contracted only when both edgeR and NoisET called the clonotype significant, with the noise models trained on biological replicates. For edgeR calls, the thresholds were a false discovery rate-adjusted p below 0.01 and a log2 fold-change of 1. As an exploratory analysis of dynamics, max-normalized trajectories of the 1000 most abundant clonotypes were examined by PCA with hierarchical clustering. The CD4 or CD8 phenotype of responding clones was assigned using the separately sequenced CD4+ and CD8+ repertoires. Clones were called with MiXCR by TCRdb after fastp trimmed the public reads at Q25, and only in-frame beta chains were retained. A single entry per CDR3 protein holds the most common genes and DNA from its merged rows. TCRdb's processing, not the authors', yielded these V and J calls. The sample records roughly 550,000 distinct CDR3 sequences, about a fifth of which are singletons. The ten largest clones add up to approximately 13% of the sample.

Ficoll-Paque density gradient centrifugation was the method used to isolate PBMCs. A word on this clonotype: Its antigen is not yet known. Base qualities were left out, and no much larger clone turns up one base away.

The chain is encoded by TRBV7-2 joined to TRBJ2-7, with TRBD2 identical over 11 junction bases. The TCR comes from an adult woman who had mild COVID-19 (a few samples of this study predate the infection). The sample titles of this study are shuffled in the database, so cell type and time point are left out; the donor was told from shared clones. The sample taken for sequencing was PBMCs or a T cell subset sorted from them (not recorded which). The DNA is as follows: TGTGCCAGCAGCTCGATACTAGCGGGAGTATCCGAGCAGTACTTC. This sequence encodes CASSSILAGVSEQYF. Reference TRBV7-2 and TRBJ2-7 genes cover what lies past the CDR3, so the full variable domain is GAGVSQSPSNKVTEKGKDVELRCDPISGHTALYWYRQSLGQGLEFLIYFQGNSAPDKSGLPSDRFSAERTGGSVSTLTIQRTQQEDSAVYLCASSSILAGVSEQYFGPGTRLTVT.